This T cell receptor beta chain was captured by sequencing in a study of blood T cell repertoires in COVID-19 (dated by TCRdb to between 2020 and 2021). For the study in its entirety: The collaborator samples originated in the United States, Italy and Spain and spanned the acute and convalescent phases of COVID-19. The repertoires were made available in a free public database intended to serve as a resource for research on the immune response to SARS-CoV-2. The prospective study material was composed of cDNA or gDNA derived from T cells, B-cell-depleted T cells, or PBMCs. The dataset comprised deeply sampled blood TCRbeta repertoires from subjects exposed to, actively infected with, or recovered from COVID-19. The samples were drawn from two sources: the first 160 participants of the ongoing ImmuneRACE study, and 1,200 or so subjects contributed by 6 global collaborators. Where available, HLA class I and class II types were taken from metadata supplied by the sample provider and were not determined by assay-based typing. Sample metadata almost always included a de-identified subject ID, COVID-19 status, age in years and sex. What the work shows at the level of the full study, not this receptor alone: The quantity of clinical and demographic metadata differed by source and by participant and was supplied without curation.

The immunoSEQ Assay, a bias-controlled multiplex PCR, was used to amplify TCRbeta CDR3 regions from genomic DNA. In the paper's pipeline: The number of nucleated cells in each sample was estimated by amplification of reference gene primers within the assay. Sequence reads were collapsed and filtered to measure the absolute abundance of every unique TCRbeta CDR3 rearrangement. For each sample, productive Simpson clonality was calculated as the square root of Simpson's diversity index across productive rearrangements. TCRdb re-hosts the immuneACCESS table, in-frame sequences only. Its copies lack some clones; in the studies checked, an unresolved V gene accounts for under half of them, and the cause for the rest is not known. The V and J calls and clone size come from that table; D and trimming were worked out from the DNA. The sample table lists 200,000 to 250,000 clones, 83% of them with a count of one. Together, the top ten hold 3% to 4.5% of the sample.

This clone has a handful of counts. No cognate antigen has been identified for it. It has no much larger one-base neighbor in the sample; base qualities were not kept. Trimming takes 0 bases from V and 2 bases from J, and the germline ends sit 8 bases apart. The CDR3 sequence holds 15 residues, the cysteine and phenylalanine included. The kept DNA is CDR3 alone, 45 bases in frame from the first base. The germline V gene specifies LGHNT as CDR1 and FRNRAP as CDR2. Enrolling through a virtual design, the prospective study's participants ranged in age from roughly 18 to 89 years and lived across some 22 United States geographic areas. In the prospective study, participants were assigned to cohorts based on the clinical history participants reported in a screening survey and a study questionnaire. Exposed participants had been in contact with someone with a PCR-confirmed or clinician-diagnosed COVID-19 case within 2 weeks of study entry. In the prospective study, mobile phlebotomists collected whole blood, serum and a nasopharyngeal or oropharyngeal swab from each participant. Prospective study participants could optionally give additional blood draws and questionnaires over an approximately two-month period. Before DNA extraction, blood samples from the prospective study were shipped at room temperature or frozen.

The rearrangement joined TRBV12-5 to TRBJ1-3, with the D gene call left open. The TCR originated in a woman aged 40 to 50 who had been exposed to COVID-19. Sequences were obtained from PBMCs or T cells enriched from blood (not recorded which). The nucleotide sequence is TGTGCTAGTGGTTTGGTACTGATCCCTGGAAACACCATATATTTT. Translated, this gives CASGLVLIPGNTIYF.